The present entry profiles one T cell receptor beta chain with its context. Its antigen is as yet unknown. These data belong to a study of identifying expanded T cells in peripheral blood. General study results and limits: Over approximately two and four weeks, about 15 and 19 clones changed, versus roughly 1.1 between replicates. Clone count variance between approximately two-week samples rose with total template count.

The V gene lost 4 bases and the J gene lost 5 bases, with 22 bases spanning the gap. The CDR3 length is 16 residues. Germline CDR1 is SGHKS and CDR2 is YYEKEE (reference sequence). The assay was immunoSEQ multiplex PCR, and TCRdb's table has in-frame clones only and misses some. The sample holds about 52,000 clones; 65% to 90% are singletons and the top ten take 13% to 15%. The V call is TRBV5-5, the J call TRBJ2-7; possibly TRBD2 for D (7 bases). This TCR was sampled from a person aged 18-70 years in good health. The material sequenced was blood. The CDR3 DNA reads TGTGCCAGCAGCGCACAACCTACAGGGAGGGTTAACGAGCAGTACGTC. This encodes CASSAQPTGRVNEQYV.